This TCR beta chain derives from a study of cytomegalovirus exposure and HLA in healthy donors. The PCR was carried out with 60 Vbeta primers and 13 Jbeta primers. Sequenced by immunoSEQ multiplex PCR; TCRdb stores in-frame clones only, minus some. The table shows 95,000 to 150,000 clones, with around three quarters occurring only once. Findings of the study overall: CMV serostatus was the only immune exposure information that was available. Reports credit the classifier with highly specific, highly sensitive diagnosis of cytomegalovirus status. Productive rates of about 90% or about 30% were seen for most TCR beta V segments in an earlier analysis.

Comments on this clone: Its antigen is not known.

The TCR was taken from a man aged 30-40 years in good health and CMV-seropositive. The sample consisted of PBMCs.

CDR3 amino acids: CAWSADYRANYGYTF. The CDR3 DNA is TGTGCCTGGAGCGCAGACTACAGGGCTAACTATGGCTACACCTTC. The chain joins TRBV30 to TRBJ1-2; tentative D call: TRBD1 (6 bases). V shed 3 bases and J shed 0 bases, with 14 bases lying between them. The CDR3 is 15 residues long. Germline V gene sequence: CDR1 GTSNPN, CDR2 SVGIG (reference sequence).